This T cell receptor beta chain was sequenced during a study of graft-versus-host responses after intestinal transplantation. Study at large: All recipients were transplanted with multivisceral, liver-intestinal, or isolated intestinal grafts. The study gave all recipients anti-thymocyte globulin induction, then tacrolimus and steroids for roughly 3 years. General observations from the study: Among recipient marrow samples, GvH clones were found; some appeared first in ileum or blood. Peak circulating GvH clone levels were associated with early post-transplant HvG declines.

Remarks on this clone: Its specificity is not known.

Produced via immunoSEQ multiplex PCR; TCRdb's table is partial and in-frame only. The sample shows 29,000 or so clones, 70% to 90% of them seen only once. CDR3 length equals 14 residues. CDR1 SGHAT and CDR2 FQNNGV come from the germline V gene. Trimming pared 5 bases from V and 8 bases from J, leaving 18 bases between. The material was PBMCs, obtained about 15 months after intestinal transplantation. V and J are TRBV11-2 and TRBJ1-2; perhaps TRBD1 as D (5 bases). The sequence came from a human patient who received an intestinal transplant, so some T cells may come from the graft donor. CDR3 nucleotide sequence: TGTGCCAGCAGCCCCTCCGGGGGAAGGGAGGGCTACACCTTC. It specifies CASSPSGGREGYTF.